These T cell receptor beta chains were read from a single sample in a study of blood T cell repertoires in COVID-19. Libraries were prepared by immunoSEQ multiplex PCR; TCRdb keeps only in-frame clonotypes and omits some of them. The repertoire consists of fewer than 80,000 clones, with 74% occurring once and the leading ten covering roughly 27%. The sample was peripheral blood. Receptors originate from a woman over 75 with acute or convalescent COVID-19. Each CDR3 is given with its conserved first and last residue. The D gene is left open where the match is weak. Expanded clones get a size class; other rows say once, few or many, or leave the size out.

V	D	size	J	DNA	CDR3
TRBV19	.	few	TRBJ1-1	TGTGCCAGTACAAGACACCAGCCAATGAACACTGAAGCTTTCTTT	CASTRHQPMNTEAFF
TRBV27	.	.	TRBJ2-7	TGTGCCAGCAGTTTGGTGTCCAGGGGTGAGCAGTACTTC	CASSLVSRGEQYF
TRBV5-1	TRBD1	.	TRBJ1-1	TGCGCCAGCAGCTTGGGGGACAGGGCCCTTCTTGAAGCTTTCTTT	CASSLGDRALLEAFF
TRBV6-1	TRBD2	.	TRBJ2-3	TGTGCCAGCAACCCAATAGCGGGGGGGGTAGATACGCAGTATTTT	CASNPIAGGVDTQYF
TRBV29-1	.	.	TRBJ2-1	TGCAGCGTTGTCCCCTTCGGTTCCGAGCAGTTCTTC	CSVVPFGSEQFF
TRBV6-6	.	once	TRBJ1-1	TGTGCCAGCACCCCCACAGGGCGAACTGAAGCTTTCTTT	CASTPTGRTEAFF
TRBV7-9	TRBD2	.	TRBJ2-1	TGTGCCAGCACTCTGGGGAGGGAGATCCGTATCAGGACTAACAATGAGCAGTTCTTC	CASTLGREIRIRTNNEQFF
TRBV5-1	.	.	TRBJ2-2	TGCGCCAGCAGCCCCAGCGGAAACACCGGGGAGCTGTTTTTT	CASSPSGNTGELFF
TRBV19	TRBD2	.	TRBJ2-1	TGTGCCAGTAGTCTTGACCCGACTAGCGGGAGGCGGGGGGACAATGAGCAGTTCTTC	CASSLDPTSGRRGDNEQFF
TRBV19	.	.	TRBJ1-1	TGTGCCAGTAGTATTCTCCCAGGGGCCTTGGAAACTGAAGCTTTCTTT	CASSILPGALETEAFF
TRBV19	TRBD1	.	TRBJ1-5	TGTGCCAGTAGTATAGGGAGGGACAGGGTGTCAAATCAGCCCCAGCATTTT	CASSIGRDRVSNQPQHF
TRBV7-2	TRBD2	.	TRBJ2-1	TGTGCCAGCAGCTTGAATAGCGCGGGAGTAGCGTTCTTC	CASSLNSAGVAFF
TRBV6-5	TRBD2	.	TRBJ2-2	TGTGCCAGCGTTCCGGGACTAGCGGACACCGGGGAGCTGTTTTTT	CASVPGLADTGELFF
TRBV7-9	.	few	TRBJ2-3	TGTGCCAGCACCACTGGGGGTGGGGGACTCACAGATACGCAGTATTTT	CASTTGGGGLTDTQYF
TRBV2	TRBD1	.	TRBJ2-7	TGTGCCAGCAATGGACAGGGGAGGACCTACGAGCAGTACTTC	CASNGQGRTYEQYF
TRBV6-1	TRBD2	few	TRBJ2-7	TGTGCCAGCAGTGACCGGCTAGCGGTAAACTACGAGCAGTACTTC	CASSDRLAVNYEQYF
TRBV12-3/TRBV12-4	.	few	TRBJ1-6	TGTGCCAGCGGGGAGGGGGAAGTTTCACCCCTCCACTTT	CASGEGEVSPLHF
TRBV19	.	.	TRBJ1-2	TGTGCCAGTAGTATCGACACCTTTAACTATGGCTACACCTTC	CASSIDTFNYGYTF
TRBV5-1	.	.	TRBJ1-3	TGCGCCAGCAGCTTGGTGAGCTCTGGAAACACCATATATTTT	CASSLVSSGNTIYF
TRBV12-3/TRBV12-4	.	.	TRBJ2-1	TGTGCCAGCAGGCTCACTAGCAATGAGCAGTTCTTC	CASRLTSNEQFF
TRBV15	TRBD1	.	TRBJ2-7	TGTGCCACCAGCGGAATAGGAGACAGGGGGCTTTACGACGAGCAGTACTTC	CATSGIGDRGLYDEQYF
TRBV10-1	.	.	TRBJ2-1	TGCGCCAGCAGTGAGTCGACTCGGGAGTTTACTCGTGAGCAGTTCTTC	CASSESTREFTREQFF
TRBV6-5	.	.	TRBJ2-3	TGTGCCTCCCGAGGGGGAACAGATACGCAGTATTTT	CASRGGTDTQYF
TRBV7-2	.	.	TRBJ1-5	TGTGCCAGCAGCTTAGCCCCAAGGGGGGGCTATCAGCCCCAGCATTTT	CASSLAPRGGYQPQHF